The 15 T cell receptor beta chains below were found in one sample sequenced in a study of T cells in Graves' hyperthyroidism and ophthalmopathy. It was RNA transcripts that yielded the amplified TCR beta CDR3 regions. HTBI primers were the set used in a first-round RT-PCR of the TCR CDR3. TCRdb reprocessed the multiplex PCR reads with MiXCR, giving one entry per CDR3 protein. The sample records about 620,000 distinct CDR3 sequences, about 17% being singletons. Sequencing was done on a sample of blood. These receptors all come from a woman in her 30s with Graves' hyperthyroidism.

The sample holds a few counts of this clonotype. V and J are TRBV16 and TRBJ2-7; 8 positions agree with TRBD2. Germline V lookup: CDR1 KGHSY, CDR2 FQNENV. With V trimmed by 1 base and J by 5 bases, 4 bases remained unmatched. This CDR3 is 14 amino acids long. CDR3 region: CASSQFSGNDEQYF. The CDR3 coding sequence is TGTGCCAGCAGCCAATTTAGCGGGAATGACGAGCAGTACTTC.

This clonotype was observed a handful of times. The chain links TRBV6-6 to TRBJ2-2, with 10 bases that match TRBD2. This CDR3 has 17 amino acids. The germline CDR1 and CDR2 sequences are MNHNY and SVGAGI (reference sequence). V dropped 3 bases and J dropped 4; count of bases not matched to a gene: 8. The CDR3 nucleotides read TGTGCCAGCAGTTATCGGGTAGCGGGAGGACTCACCGGGGAGCTGTTTTTT. Protein: CASSYRVAGGLTGELFF.

This clonotype was recorded once. V gene TRBV6-2 or TRBV6-3 combines with J gene TRBJ2-3; 11 bases are a match to TRBD2. This CDR3 region has 16 residues. Trimming cost V 5 bases and J 6 bases; bases outside gene matches: 10. Germline V lookup: CDR1 MNHEY, CDR2 SVGEGT. CDR3 in amino acids: CASSLLAGVSGDTQYF. For the CDR3, the DNA is TGTGCCAGCAGTCTACTAGCGGGAGTTTCAGGGGATACGCAGTATTTT.

V and J are TRBV24-1 and TRBJ1-4; no definite D call. Deletions cut 4 bases from V and 7 bases from J, with 6 bases between. Germline V gene sequence: CDR1 KGHDR, CDR2 SFDVKD. The CDR3 is 12 residues long. This chain's CDR3 is CATSELGEKLFF. The DNA for the CDR3 is TGTGCCACCAGTGAATTAGGTGAAAAACTGTTTTTT.

This clonotype appeared many times. The J gene is TRBJ2-3, the V gene TRBV7-2; D might be TRBD1 (6 bases). Trimming removed 5 bases from V and 0 bases from J, with 9 bases in between. The CDR3 sequence is 14 residues long. The germline V gene encodes CDR1 SGHTA and CDR2 FQGNSA. The CDR3 DNA is TGTGCCAGCAGCCGGACAGCTAGCACAGATACGCAGTATTTT. As protein: CASSRTASTDTQYF.

This clonotype was recorded many times. The V gene is TRBV11-2, the J gene TRBJ2-7; 8 nucleotides agree with TRBD1. This CDR3 contains 15 residues. The ends lost 3 bases at V and 0 bases at J; junction bases unmatched: 4. Germline values: CDR1 SGHAT, CDR2 FQNNGV. CDR3 sequence: CASSFRQGPSYEQYF. As DNA, the CDR3 is TGTGCCAGCAGCTTCCGACAGGGGCCCTCCTACGAGCAGTACTTC. The entire variable domain, with the rest obtained from reference TRBV11-2 and TRBJ2-7, is as follows: EAGVAQSPRYKIIEKRQSVAFWCNPISGHATLYWYQQILGQGPKLLIQFQNNGVVDDSQLPKDRFSAERLKGVDSTLKIQPAKLEDSAVYLCASSFRQGPSYEQYFGPGTRLTVT.

This clonotype has a count of ten or more. The rearrangement links TRBV6-1 to TRBJ2-3, with D uncertain. Germline assignment: CDR1 MNHNS and CDR2 SASEGT. V dropped 6 bases and J dropped 2 bases, with 15 bases sitting between them. The CDR3 has 15 residues. The CDR3 nucleotides are TGTGCCAGCAGCTCCCGCGCGGCCGACACAGATACGCAGTATTTT. It translates to CASSSRAADTDTQYF.

This chain uses TRBV2 with TRBJ1-5; D may be TRBD1 (5 bases). CDR3 size: 13 residues. Germline V gives CDR1 SNHLY, CDR2 FYNNEI. The V end was cut by 7 bases, the J end by 1 base, with 8 bases between. This CDR3 is CASMDNSNQPQHF. The CDR3 nucleotides read TGTGCCAGCATGGACAACAGCAATCAGCCCCAGCATTTT.

This clonotype was observed a few times. The J gene is TRBJ1-2, the V gene TRBV6-2 or TRBV6-3; no reliable D call. From germline, CDR1 is MNHEY and CDR2 SVGEGT. Trimming left V 0 bases short and J 1 base short, with 18 bases between. This CDR3 has 18 amino acids. The CDR3 spells CASSYSSLIKQVNYGYTF. DNA of the CDR3: TGTGCCAGCAGTTACTCATCTTTGATAAAGCAAGTTAACTATGGCTACACCTTC.

This clonotype was seen ten or more times. The rearrangement joins TRBV27 to TRBJ1-6, with 7 nucleotides matching TRBD1. Germline lookup yields CDR1 MNHEY and CDR2 SMNVEV (reference sequence). This CDR3 is 15 amino acids long. Losses at the gene ends were 5 bases for V and 8 bases for J; bases not matched to a gene: 9. CDR3 DNA sequence: TGTGCCAGCAGTCCGAGACAGGGAACGGATTCACCCCTCCACTTT. This translates into CASSPRQGTDSPLHF.

This clonotype was counted many times. The chain combines TRBV12-3 or TRBV12-4 with TRBJ2-1; TRBD2 is a possible D gene (6 bases). The length of the CDR3 is 15 residues. V was pared by 2 bases and J by 5 bases, with 13 bases between. This chain's CDR3 is CASSLWAGPNNEQFF. The CDR3 DNA is TGTGCCAGCAGTTTATGGGCGGGACCAAACAATGAGCAGTTCTTC.

The chain recombines TRBV7-2 with TRBJ1-5; D is undetermined. The CDR3 extends over 14 amino acids. Germline V gives CDR1 SGHTA, CDR2 FQGNSA. V lost 3 bases, J lost 5 bases, and 11 bases lay in between. CDR3 DNA sequence: TGTGCCAGCAGCTTTGATAGGGTTCATCAGCCCCAGCATTTT. Translating it yields CASSFDRVHQPQHF.

CDR3 amino acids: CASSPLDGNSGNTIYF. The CDR3 bases are TGTGCCAGCTCACCATTGGACGGAAACTCTGGAAACACCATATATTTT. V usage is TRBV18 and J usage is TRBJ1-3, with D uncertain. Germline CDR1 and CDR2: KGHSH and LQKENI. Trimming took 2 bases from V and 0 from J, leaving 11 bases between them. The CDR3 totals 16 residues.

This clonotype was detected many times. The CDR3 DNA reads as TGTGCCAGCAGTTTAGAGGTAGAGACCCAGTACTTC. This codes for CASSLEVETQYF. V is TRBV28 and J is TRBJ2-5, with no clear D. Trimming removed 2 bases from V and 4 bases from J, with 5 bases in between. This CDR3 has 12 amino acids. Germline V gives CDR1 MDHEN, CDR2 SYDVKM.

The V and J genes are TRBV19 and TRBJ2-6, with 9 bases lining up with TRBD1. V was clipped by 2 bases and J by 2 bases; unmatched bases: 7. The CDR3 is 18 amino acids. Germline CDR1 and CDR2: LNHDA and SQIVND (reference sequence). The CDR3 DNA is TGTGCCAGTAGTATAACCGGGACAGGGAAAACTGGGGCCAACGTCCTGACTTTC. Translated, it gives CASSITGTGKTGANVLTF.